The 26 T cell receptor beta chains below were found in one sample sequenced in a study of chemoradiotherapy in HPV16-positive cancers. Sequenced by immunoSEQ multiplex PCR; TCRdb stores in-frame clones only, minus some. The sample contains about 6,000 clones, around 72% of which appear only once. This material was collected from a patient who underwent chemoradiotherapy. The receptors were sampled from a human donor with HPV-associated anogenital cancer.

The chain links TRBV28 to TRBJ1-2; unclear D gene. V lost 6 bases and J lost 9, with 20 bases in between. The CDR3 covers 14 residues. Germline V lookup: CDR1 MDHEN, CDR2 SYDVKM. As DNA, the CDR3 is TGTGCCAGCAGAGACCGCTACAGTATTCGGAGCTACACCTTC. Encoded protein: CASRDRYSIRSYTF.

V gene TRBV28 combines with J gene TRBJ1-6; maybe TRBD1 (6 bases). V was trimmed by 11 bases and J by 6 bases, leaving 14 bases between them. Germline values: CDR1 MDHEN, CDR2 SYDVKM. The CDR3 sequence is 13 residues long. The CDR3 loop reads CAAGANLNSPLHF. The CDR3 DNA is TGTGCCGCGGGGGCTAACCTTAATTCACCCCTCCACTTT. Variable domain in full (rest from reference TRBV28 and TRBJ1-6): DVKVTQSSRYLVKRTGEKVFLECVQDMDHENMFWYRQDPGLGLRLIYFSYDVKMKEKGDIPEGYSVSREKKERFSLILESASTNQTSMYLCAAGANLNSPLHFGNGTRLTVT.

The chain employs TRBV5-4 and TRBJ2-7; D possibly corresponds to TRBD1 (6 bases). The length of the CDR3 is 13 residues. In germline, CDR1 is SGHNT, CDR2 YYREEE (reference sequence). V lost 0 bases and J 7 bases, leaving 11 bases between the germline ends. The CDR3 region is CASSLDRVGEQYF. DNA for the CDR3: TGTGCCAGCAGCTTGGACAGGGTAGGAGAGCAGTACTTC.

The gene calls are TRBV19 and TRBJ2-2, with D perhaps given as TRBD1 or TRBD2 (5 bases each). The germline CDR1 and CDR2 sequences are LNHDA and SQIVND (reference sequence). This CDR3 comprises 13 residues. The V end lost 3 bases, the J end lost 6 bases, and 8 bases lay between the germline ends. Here the CDR3 DNA reads TGTGCCAGTAGTATCCGGGGCCCCGGGGAGCTGTTTTTT. Protein sequence: CASSIRGPGELFF.

The rearrangement joins TRBV7-9 to TRBJ2-7; D gene unclear. The CDR3 has 11 residues. V was shortened by 5 bases and J by 0 bases, with 2 bases between the two germline ends. The germline gives CDR1 SEHNR, CDR2 FQNEAQ (reference sequence). Here the CDR3 DNA reads TGTGCCAGCAGCCTCTCCTACGAGCAGTACTTC. Protein product: CASSLSYEQYF.

Points on this clone: The junction departs from the called germline gene at one end, perhaps through a read error. The chain carries TRBV6-1 and TRBJ1-1, with D uncertain. This CDR3 has 13 residues. The germline CDR1 and CDR2 sequences are MNHNS and SASEGT. The CDR3, as DNA: TGTGCCAGCAGTAAAGCAATGAACACTGAAGCTTTCTTT. Translated, it gives CASSKAMNTEAFF.

The chain links TRBV7-6 to TRBJ2-2, with D unclear. CDR1 is SGHVS and CDR2 is FNYEAQ in the germline V gene. The CDR3 is 16 residues long. V was shortened by 3 bases and J by 5 bases, with 16 bases between the two germline ends. CDR3 bases: TGTGCCAGCAGCTTTGAGCCCGGGTCAAGTACCGGGGAGCTGTTTTTT. It encodes CASSFEPGSSTGELFF.

This clone appeared a few times. J is TRBJ2-5 and V is TRBV30; TRBD2 is a possible D gene (6 bases). The CDR3 sequence is 14 residues long. Trimming shortened V by 3 bases and J by 5 bases, and 16 bases separated the two germline ends. Germline CDR1 is GTSNPN and CDR2 is SVGIG (reference sequence). CDR3 nucleotide sequence: TGTGCCTGGAGACGGGGAGGAGTTATGGAGACCCAGTACTTC. Its protein product is CAWRRGGVMETQYF.

CDR3 coding DNA: TGTGCCAGCAGCTCGGGACTAGCGGGCACCGGGGAGCTGTTTTTT. This codes for CASSSGLAGTGELFF. V is TRBV7-9 and J is TRBJ2-2, with 12 bases that match TRBD2. This CDR3 spans 15 amino acids. The J segment lost 4 bases and the V segment lost 4 bases, leaving 1 base of the junction unmatched. Looked up from germline, CDR1 is SEHNR and CDR2 is FQNEAQ (reference sequence). Using reference TRBV7-9 and TRBJ2-2 for the parts outside the CDR3, the full variable domain is DTGVSQNPRHKITKRGQNVTFRCDPISEHNRLYWYRQTLGQGPEFLTYFQNEAQLEKSRLLSDRFSAERPKGSFSTLEIQRTEQGDSAMYLCASSSGLAGTGELFFGEGSRLTVL.

V gene TRBV6-6 combines with J gene TRBJ1-2; D not resolved. Germline assignment: CDR1 MNHNY and CDR2 SVGAGI (reference sequence). V lost 6 bases to trimming and J lost 3 bases, with 14 bases between them. The CDR3 totals 14 residues. CDR3 in DNA: TGTGCCAGCAGCCCCTCGACGGCTCACTATGGCTACACCTTC. Encoded protein: CASSPSTAHYGYTF.

This chain links TRBV7-2 with TRBJ2-1; D unresolved. In germline, CDR1 is SGHTA, CDR2 FQGNSA. The CDR3 extends over 14 amino acids. V lost 1 base to trimming and J lost 1 base, with 5 bases between them. The CDR3 sequence is CASSLDMSYNEQFF. The CDR3, as DNA: TGTGCCAGCAGCTTAGATATGTCCTACAATGAGCAGTTCTTC.

The chain recombines TRBV7-2 with TRBJ2-2; tentative D call: TRBD2 (6 bases). V lost 3 bases to trimming and J lost 0 bases, with 11 bases between them. Germline CDR1 and CDR2: SGHTA and FQGNSA. CDR3 length equals 16 residues. This chain's CDR3 is CASSFLAPPNTGELFF. The CDR3 nucleotides read TGTGCCAGCAGCTTCCTAGCGCCCCCGAACACCGGGGAGCTGTTTTTT.

This chain connects TRBV18 to TRBJ2-2; D remains unclear. The V and J ends lost 6 bases and 0 bases respectively, with 2 bases between them. The germline V gene has CDR1 KGHSH and CDR2 LQKENI. CDR3 length: 12 residues. The chain's CDR3 is CASSTNTGELFF. In DNA, the CDR3 is TGTGCCAGCTCCACGAACACCGGGGAGCTGTTTTTT.

CDR3 sequence (DNA): TGTGCCAGCAGCGGGGCGTCTAATTACAATGAGCAGTTCTTC. This encodes CASSGASNYNEQFF. The chain uses TRBV19 and TRBJ2-1, with 7 nucleotides matching TRBD2. The CDR3 totals 14 residues. The V gene's germline CDR1 is LNHDA and CDR2 SQIVND (reference sequence). Germline trimming cut 9 bases from V and 4 bases from J; bases unmatched to any gene: 9.

CDR3 region: CASSPILGAYNEQFF. The CDR3 region has the DNA TGTGCCAGCAGCCCTATTCTGGGGGCTTACAATGAGCAGTTCTTC. The chain has TRBV16 and TRBJ2-1, with a tentative D call TRBD1 (6 bases). The CDR3 runs 15 residues. The ends were cut back, 4 bases at V and 4 bases at J, with 14 bases in the middle. Germline CDR1 KGHSY, CDR2 FQNENV.

This clone was seen a few times. V gene TRBV15 combines with J gene TRBJ2-5, with D tentatively TRBD1 (6 bases). CDR3 size: 14 residues. V was trimmed by 1 base and J by 5 bases, leaving 11 bases between them. From germline, CDR1 is LNHNV and CDR2 YYDKDF (reference sequence). For the CDR3, the DNA is TGTGCCACCAGCAGAGTGGGGGCGATGGAGACCCAGTACTTC. Its protein product is CATSRVGAMETQYF.

The chain is built from TRBV6-5 and TRBJ2-3, with a weak D call TRBD1 (6 bases). V lost 5 bases to trimming and J lost 6 bases, with 15 bases between them. Germline CDR1 and CDR2: MNHEY and SVGAGI. This CDR3 has 14 residues. The CDR3 DNA reads as TGTGCCAGCAGTCCCCGGGACATATTGGATACGCAGTATTTT. Translating gives CASSPRDILDTQYF.

The chain is built from TRBV9 and TRBJ2-1, with 9 positions matching TRBD2. Trimming took 0 bases from V and 6 from J; bases not matched to a gene: 10. CDR3 length equals 17 residues. Germline CDR1 is SGDLS and CDR2 is YYNGEE. CDR3 sequence: CASSVGAGGYQPNEQFF. CDR3 coding DNA: TGTGCCAGCAGCGTAGGAGCGGGGGGTTACCAACCCAATGAGCAGTTCTTC. The full variable domain, in which reference TRBV9 and TRBJ2-1 provide the parts outside the CDR3, is DSGVTQTPKHLITATGQRVTLRCSPRSGDLSVYWYQQSLDQGLQFLIQYYNGEERAKGNILERFSAQQFPDLHSELNLSSLELGDSALYFCASSVGAGGYQPNEQFFGPGTRLTVL.

J is TRBJ2-1 and V is TRBV2; TRBD1 matches at 9 bases. Looked up from germline, CDR1 is SNHLY and CDR2 is FYNNEI. This CDR3 contains 15 residues. The V segment lost 7 bases and the J segment 10 bases; nucleotides outside the gene matches: 14. The CDR3 sequence: CASMRDRDRTGEQFF. The CDR3 coding sequence is TGTGCCAGCATGAGGGACAGGGATAGAACCGGGGAGCAGTTCTTC.

The chain links TRBV7-6 to TRBJ1-1, with no clear D. This CDR3 comprises 11 residues. Trimming shortened V by 8 bases and J by 4 bases, and 8 bases separated the two germline ends. Per germline, CDR1 SGHVS and CDR2 FNYEAQ. This chain's CDR3 is CASGEGTEAFF. The CDR3 coding sequence is TGTGCCAGCGGTGAGGGCACTGAAGCTTTCTTT.

This chain uses TRBV30 with TRBJ1-2, with no clear D. V gave up 0 bases and J gave up 2 bases, with 7 bases separating them. The CDR3 runs 13 residues. Germline-derived CDR1 and CDR2 are GTSNPN and SVGIG (reference sequence). The CDR3 loop reads CAWSVLRNYGYTF. Written as DNA, the CDR3 is TGTGCCTGGAGTGTATTGCGGAACTATGGCTACACCTTC.

The V gene is TRBV4-1, the J gene TRBJ2-7; the D gene is possibly TRBD1 (6 bases). Germline-derived CDR1 and CDR2 are MGHRA and YSYEKL. There are 18 residues in the CDR3. Trimming stripped 3 bases from V and 1 base from J, with 22 bases between. Written as DNA, the CDR3 is TGCGCCAGCAGCCAGGGCGGTCTTCTACGGGACAAGTCCTACGAGCAGTACTTC. Encoded protein: CASSQGGLLRDKSYEQYF.

V usage is TRBV5-6 and J usage is TRBJ2-1; D could derive from TRBD1 or TRBD2 (5 bases each). This CDR3 comprises 15 residues. CDR1 is SGHDT, CDR2 YYEEEE, per germline. Trimming took 1 base from V and 8 from J, leaving 16 bases between them. Here the CDR3 reads CASSLLGRGLDEQFF. The CDR3 DNA reads TGTGCCAGCAGCTTGTTGGGACGTGGGCTAGATGAGCAGTTCTTC.

The J gene is TRBJ2-5, the V gene TRBV10-3, with D unclear. The CDR3 is 12 amino acids. V shed 8 bases and J shed 5 bases, with 12 bases lying between them. The germline V gene has CDR1 ENHRY and CDR2 SYGVKD. CDR3 sequence reads: CAIAENGETQYF. The CDR3 coding sequence is TGTGCCATCGCTGAGAACGGGGAGACCCAGTACTTC.

This chain links TRBV7-9 with TRBJ2-3; the D call may be TRBD1 or TRBD2 (5 bases each). There are 15 residues in the CDR3. Trimming left V 10 bases short and J 0 bases short, with 17 bases between. CDR1 SEHNR and CDR2 FQNEAQ come from the germline V gene (reference sequence). CDR3 residues: CAIQAWDRSTDTQYF. The CDR3 nucleotides read TGTGCCATTCAAGCCTGGGACCGCAGCACAGATACGCAGTATTTT.

The chain carries TRBV5-4 and TRBJ2-2; 11 bases map to TRBD2. In germline, CDR1 is SGHNT, CDR2 YYREEE (reference sequence). V dropped 4 bases and J dropped 7; count of bases not matched to a gene: 6. The length of the CDR3 is 15 residues. The CDR3, as DNA: TGTGCCAGCAGCCTTAGCGGGGGGGCCCTCGGGGAGCTGTTTTTT. Residues: CASSLSGGALGELFF.